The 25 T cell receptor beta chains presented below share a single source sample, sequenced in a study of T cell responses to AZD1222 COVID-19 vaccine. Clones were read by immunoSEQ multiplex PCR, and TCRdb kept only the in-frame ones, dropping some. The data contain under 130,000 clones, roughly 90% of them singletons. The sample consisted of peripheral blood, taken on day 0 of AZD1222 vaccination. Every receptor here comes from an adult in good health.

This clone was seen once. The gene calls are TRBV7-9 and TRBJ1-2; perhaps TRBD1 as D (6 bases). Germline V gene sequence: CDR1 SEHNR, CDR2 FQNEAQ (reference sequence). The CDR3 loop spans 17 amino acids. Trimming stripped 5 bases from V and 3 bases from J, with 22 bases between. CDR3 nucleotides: TGTGCCAGCAGCCGGGGGCCAGGGGCCCCCTCCGACTATGGCTACACCTTC. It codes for CASSRGPGAPSDYGYTF.

CDR3 loop: CASRSRGESPLHF. The CDR3 coding sequence is TGTGCCAGCAGGTCGCGAGGGGAATCACCCCTCCACTTT. The V call is TRBV12-3 or TRBV12-4, the J call TRBJ1-6; a possible D gene is TRBD1 (5 bases). The CDR3 extends over 13 amino acids. V was shortened by 6 bases and J by 10 bases, with 13 bases between the two germline ends.

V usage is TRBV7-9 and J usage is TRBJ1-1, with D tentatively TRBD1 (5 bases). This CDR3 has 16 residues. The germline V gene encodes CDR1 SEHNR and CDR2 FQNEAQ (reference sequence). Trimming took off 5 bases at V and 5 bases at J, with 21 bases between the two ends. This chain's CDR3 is CASSEGVAGLGTEAFF. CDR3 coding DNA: TGTGCCAGCAGCGAAGGGGTAGCAGGGCTCGGAACTGAAGCTTTCTTT.

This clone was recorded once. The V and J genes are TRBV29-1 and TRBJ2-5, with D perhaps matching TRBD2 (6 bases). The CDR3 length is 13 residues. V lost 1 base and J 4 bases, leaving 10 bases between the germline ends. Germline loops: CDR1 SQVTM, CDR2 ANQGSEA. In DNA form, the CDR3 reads TGCAGCGTTGAAGGGGGGAGGCGAGAGACCCAGTACTTC. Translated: CSVEGGRRETQYF.

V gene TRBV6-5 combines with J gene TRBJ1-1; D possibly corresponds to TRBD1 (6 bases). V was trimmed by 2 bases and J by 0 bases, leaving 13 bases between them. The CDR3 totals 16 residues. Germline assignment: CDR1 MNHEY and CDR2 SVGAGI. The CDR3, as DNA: TGTGCCAGCAGTTACGGCCGGGACAAGATGAACACTGAAGCTTTCTTT. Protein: CASSYGRDKMNTEAFF.

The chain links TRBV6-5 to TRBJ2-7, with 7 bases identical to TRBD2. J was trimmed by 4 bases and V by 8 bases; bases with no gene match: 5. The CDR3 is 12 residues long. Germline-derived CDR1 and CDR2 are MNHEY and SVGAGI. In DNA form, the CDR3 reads TGTGCCAGCCACTCGGGGGGATACGAGCAGTACTTC. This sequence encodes CASHSGGYEQYF.

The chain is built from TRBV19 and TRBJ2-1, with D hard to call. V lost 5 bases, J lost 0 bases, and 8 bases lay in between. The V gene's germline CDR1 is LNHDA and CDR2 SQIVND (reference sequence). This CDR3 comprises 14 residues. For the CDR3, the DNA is TGTGCCAGTAGTCGGGCCCTCTCCTACAATGAGCAGTTCTTC. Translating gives CASSRALSYNEQFF.

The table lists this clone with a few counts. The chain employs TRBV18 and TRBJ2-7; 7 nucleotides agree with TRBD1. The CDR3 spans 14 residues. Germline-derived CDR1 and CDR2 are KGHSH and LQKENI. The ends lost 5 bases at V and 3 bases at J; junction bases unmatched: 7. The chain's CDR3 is CASSKAGGDYEQYF. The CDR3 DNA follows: TGTGCCAGCTCAAAGGCAGGGGGTGACTACGAGCAGTACTTC.

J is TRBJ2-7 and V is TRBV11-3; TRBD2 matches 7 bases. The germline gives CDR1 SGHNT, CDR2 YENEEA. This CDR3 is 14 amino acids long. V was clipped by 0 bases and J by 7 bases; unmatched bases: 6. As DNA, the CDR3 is TGTGCCAGCAGCTTAGAAGCTAGCGGTGGTGAGCAGTACTTC. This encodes CASSLEASGGEQYF.

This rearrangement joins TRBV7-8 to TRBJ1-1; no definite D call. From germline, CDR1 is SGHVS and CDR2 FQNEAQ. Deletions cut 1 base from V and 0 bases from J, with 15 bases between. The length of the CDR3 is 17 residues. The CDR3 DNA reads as TGTGCCAGCAGCTTAGGCCAGCTTCGATCGTTGAACACTGAAGCTTTCTTT. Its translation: CASSLGQLRSLNTEAFF.

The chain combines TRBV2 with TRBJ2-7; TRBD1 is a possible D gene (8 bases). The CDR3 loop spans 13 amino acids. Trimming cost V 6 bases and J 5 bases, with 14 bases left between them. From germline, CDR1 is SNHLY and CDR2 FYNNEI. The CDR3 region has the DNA TGTGCCAGCAGCCGACAGGGGAGGGACGAGCAGTACTTC. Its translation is CASSRQGRDEQYF.

CDR3 DNA: TGTGCCAGCAGCCAGACAGGGTTTACTGAAGCTTTCTTT. Encoded protein: CASSQTGFTEAFF. The chain employs TRBV6-5 and TRBJ1-1, with 7 nucleotides matching TRBD1. The germline V gene has CDR1 MNHEY and CDR2 SVGAGI. V was pared by 6 bases and J by 5 bases, with 6 bases of the junction left unmatched. The CDR3 runs to 13 residues.

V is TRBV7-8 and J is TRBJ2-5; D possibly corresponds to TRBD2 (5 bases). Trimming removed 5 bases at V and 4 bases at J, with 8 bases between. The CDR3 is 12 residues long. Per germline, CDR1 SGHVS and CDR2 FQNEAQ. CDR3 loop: CASSRGLETQYF. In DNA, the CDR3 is TGTGCCAGCAGCAGAGGGTTAGAGACCCAGTACTTC.

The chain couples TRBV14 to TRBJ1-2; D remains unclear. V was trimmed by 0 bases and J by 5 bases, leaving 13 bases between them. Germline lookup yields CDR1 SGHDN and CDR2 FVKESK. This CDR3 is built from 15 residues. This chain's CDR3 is CASSQESMGFYGYTF. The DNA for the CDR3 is TGTGCCAGCAGCCAAGAAAGTATGGGCTTTTATGGCTACACCTTC.

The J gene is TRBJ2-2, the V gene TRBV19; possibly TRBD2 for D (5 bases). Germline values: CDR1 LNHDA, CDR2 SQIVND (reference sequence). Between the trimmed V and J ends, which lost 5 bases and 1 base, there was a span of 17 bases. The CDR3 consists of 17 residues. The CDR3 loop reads CASSDPVGVGNTGELFF. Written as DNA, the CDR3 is TGTGCCAGTAGTGACCCAGTCGGGGTGGGGAACACCGGGGAGCTGTTTTTT.

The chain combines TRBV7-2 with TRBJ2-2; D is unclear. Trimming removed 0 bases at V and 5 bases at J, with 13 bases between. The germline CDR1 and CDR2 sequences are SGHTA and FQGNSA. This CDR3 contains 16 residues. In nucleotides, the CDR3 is TGTGCCAGCAGCTTAGCGGTCCCGGGCTTAACCGGGGAGCTGTTTTTT. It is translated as CASSLAVPGLTGELFF.

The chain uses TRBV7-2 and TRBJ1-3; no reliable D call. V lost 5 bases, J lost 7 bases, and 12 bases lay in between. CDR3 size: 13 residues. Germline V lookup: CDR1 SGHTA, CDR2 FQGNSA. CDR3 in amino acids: CASSPRPGNTIYF. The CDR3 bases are TGTGCCAGCAGCCCCAGGCCGGGTAACACCATATATTTT.

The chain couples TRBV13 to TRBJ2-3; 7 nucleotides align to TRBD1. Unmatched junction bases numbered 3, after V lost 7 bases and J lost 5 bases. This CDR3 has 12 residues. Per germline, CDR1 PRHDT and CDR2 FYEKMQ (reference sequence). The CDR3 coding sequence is TGTGCCAGCAAGGGGGCCGAAGATACGCAGTATTTT. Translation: CASKGAEDTQYF. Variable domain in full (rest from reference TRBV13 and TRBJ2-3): AAGVIQSPRHLIKEKRETATLKCYPIPRHDTVYWYQQGPGQDPQFLISFYEKMQSDKGSIPDRFSAQQFSDYHSELNMSSLELGDSALYFCASKGAEDTQYFGPGTRLTVL.

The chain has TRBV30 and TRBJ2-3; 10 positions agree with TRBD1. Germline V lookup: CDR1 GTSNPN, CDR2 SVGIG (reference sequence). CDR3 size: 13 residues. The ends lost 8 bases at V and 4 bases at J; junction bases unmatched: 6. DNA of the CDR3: TGTGCCCGCCGGGACAGGGGTCCAGATACGCAGTATTTT. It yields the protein CARRDRGPDTQYF.

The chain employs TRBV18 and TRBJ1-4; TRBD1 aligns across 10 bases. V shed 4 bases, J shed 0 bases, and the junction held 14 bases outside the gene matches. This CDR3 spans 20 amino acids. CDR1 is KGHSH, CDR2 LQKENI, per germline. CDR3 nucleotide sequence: TGTGCCAGCTCACGGGCCGGGACAGGGGCCTCAGACACAACTAATGAAAAACTGTTTTTT. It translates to CASSRAGTGASDTTNEKLFF.

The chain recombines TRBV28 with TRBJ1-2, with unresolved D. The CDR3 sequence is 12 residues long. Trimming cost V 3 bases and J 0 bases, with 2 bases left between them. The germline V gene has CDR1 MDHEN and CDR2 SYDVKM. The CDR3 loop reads CASSLSNYGYTF. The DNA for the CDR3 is TGTGCCAGCAGTTTGTCTAACTATGGCTACACCTTC.

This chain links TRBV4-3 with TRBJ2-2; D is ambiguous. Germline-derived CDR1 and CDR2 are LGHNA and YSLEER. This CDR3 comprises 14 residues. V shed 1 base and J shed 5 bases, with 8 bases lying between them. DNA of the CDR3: TGCGCCAGCAGCCAAGGCCAGTGGACCGGGGAGCTGTTTTTT. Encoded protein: CASSQGQWTGELFF.

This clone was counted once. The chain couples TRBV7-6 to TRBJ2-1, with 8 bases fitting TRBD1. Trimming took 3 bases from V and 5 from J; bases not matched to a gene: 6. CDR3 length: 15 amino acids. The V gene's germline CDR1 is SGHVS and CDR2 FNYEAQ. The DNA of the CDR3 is TGTGCCAGCAGCTTGACAGGGGCCCGTGACAATGAGCAGTTCTTC. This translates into CASSLTGARDNEQFF. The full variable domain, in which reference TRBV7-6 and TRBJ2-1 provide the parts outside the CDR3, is GAGVSQSPRYKVTKRGQDVALRCDPISGHVSLYWYRQALGQGPEFLTYFNYEAQQDKSGLPNDRFSAERPEGSISTLTIQRTEQRDSAMYRCASSLTGARDNEQFFGPGTRLTVL.

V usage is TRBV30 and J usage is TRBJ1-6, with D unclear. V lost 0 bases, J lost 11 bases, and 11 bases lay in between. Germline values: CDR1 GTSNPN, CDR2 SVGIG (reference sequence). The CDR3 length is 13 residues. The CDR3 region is CAWSVRAGTPLHF. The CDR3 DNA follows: TGTGCCTGGAGTGTAAGAGCGGGGACACCCCTCCACTTT.

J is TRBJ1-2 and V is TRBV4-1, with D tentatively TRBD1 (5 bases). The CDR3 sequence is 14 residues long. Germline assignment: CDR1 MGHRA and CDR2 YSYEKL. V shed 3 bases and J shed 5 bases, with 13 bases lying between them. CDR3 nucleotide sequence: TGCGCCAGCAGCCATGAAGCCAGGGAGTATGGCTACACCTTC. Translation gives CASSHEAREYGYTF.